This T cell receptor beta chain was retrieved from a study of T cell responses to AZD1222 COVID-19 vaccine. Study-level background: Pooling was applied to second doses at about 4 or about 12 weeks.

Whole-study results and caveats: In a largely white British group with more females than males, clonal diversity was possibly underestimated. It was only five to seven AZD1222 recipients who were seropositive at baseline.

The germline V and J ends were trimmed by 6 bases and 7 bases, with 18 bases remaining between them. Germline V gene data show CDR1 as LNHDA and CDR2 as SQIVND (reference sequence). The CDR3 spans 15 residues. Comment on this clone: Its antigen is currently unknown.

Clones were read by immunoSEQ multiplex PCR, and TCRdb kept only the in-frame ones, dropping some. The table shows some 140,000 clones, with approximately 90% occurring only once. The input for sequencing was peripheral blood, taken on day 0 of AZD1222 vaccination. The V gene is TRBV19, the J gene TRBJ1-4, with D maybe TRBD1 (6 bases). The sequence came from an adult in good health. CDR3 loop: CASRPAGGLGEKLFF. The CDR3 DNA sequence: TGTGCCAGTAGGCCTGCTGGGGGCCTTGGTGAAAAACTGTTTTTT.